The clone carrying this T cell receptor (beta chain) was detected many times. No antigen is known for it. The sample belongs to a study of T cell repertoires in cytomegalovirus infection. In the study overall: A matching HLA type, together with CMV infection, was signaled by public TCR beta signatures. General study points: CMV carriers with the relevant HLA were identified by cumulative public TCR beta family frequency. HLA-C-restricted CMV clonotypes gave the most frequent clonotype in two of eight donors.

TCRdb reprocessed the reads with MiXCR, giving one entry per CDR3 protein. In the table there are approximately 550,000 distinct CDR3 sequences, about 15% of which are singletons. The trim removed 4 bases at V and 3 bases at J, leaving 17 bases unmatched. The germline V gene encodes CDR1 SGHVS and CDR2 FQNEAQ. The CDR3 runs 19 residues. The sequence came from a human donor in good health (CMV status not recorded). Some clones in this sample may be carry-over from other donors' samples. This chain connects TRBV7-8 to TRBJ2-5; 10 bases are shared with TRBD1. The sample consisted of CD8+ T cells from PBMCs. CDR3 sequence: CASSSLMGTGVDGKETQYF. CDR3 sequence (DNA): TGTGCCAGCAGCTCCCTTATGGGGACAGGGGTTGATGGGAAAGAGACCCAGTACTTC.